This T cell receptor beta chain was recovered during a study of shared clonotypes between healthy human individuals. Here immunoSEQ multiplex PCR was the method, and the copy in TCRdb shows in-frame clones only, minus some. The sample lists more than 2 million clones, roughly 94% seen once, with about 0.13% in the top ten. This receptor was identified in a man aged 18-30 years in good health. The sequenced sample was naive CD4+ T cells sorted from blood. Subset noted: CD45RA+ positively selected.

Written as DNA, the CDR3 is TGTGCCAGCAGTGAAGGCAGGACCCTCCACTTT. It is translated as CASSEGRTLHF. This chain connects TRBV25-1 to TRBJ1-6, with D unclear. This CDR3 is 11 amino acids long. CDR1 and CDR2 from the germline V gene are MGHDK and SYGVNS. The ends were cut back, 2 bases at V and 14 bases at J, with 7 bases in the middle.